This T cell receptor (beta chain) was recovered during a study of T cell responses to AZD1222 COVID-19 vaccine. Study context: Combined were second doses at about 4 or about 12 weeks.

Profiling relied on immunoSEQ multiplex PCR, and the TCRdb table lists in-frame clones only, not all of them. Of about 78,000 clones detected, about nine tenths appear once; the ten largest clones hold over 20%. About this clone: The antigen is undetermined.

Whole-study results and caveats: In the spike-specific TCR repertoire, nearly half reportedly target unmutated variant regions. A mostly white British donor set with more females was recruited, and clonal diversity was possibly underestimated.

This material consisted of peripheral blood, taken on day 0 of AZD1222 vaccination. This receptor was identified in an adult in good health.

CDR3 amino acids: CASSLLQTGANEKLFF. DNA for the CDR3: TGCGCCAGCAGCCTACTCCAGACAGGGGCTAATGAAAAACTGTTTTTT. This chain connects TRBV5-1 to TRBJ1-4; TRBD1 agrees at 8 bases. The J segment lost 3 bases and the V segment lost 4 bases, leaving 8 bases of the junction unmatched. CDR3 length: 16 residues. Per germline, CDR1 SGHRS and CDR2 YFSETQ.